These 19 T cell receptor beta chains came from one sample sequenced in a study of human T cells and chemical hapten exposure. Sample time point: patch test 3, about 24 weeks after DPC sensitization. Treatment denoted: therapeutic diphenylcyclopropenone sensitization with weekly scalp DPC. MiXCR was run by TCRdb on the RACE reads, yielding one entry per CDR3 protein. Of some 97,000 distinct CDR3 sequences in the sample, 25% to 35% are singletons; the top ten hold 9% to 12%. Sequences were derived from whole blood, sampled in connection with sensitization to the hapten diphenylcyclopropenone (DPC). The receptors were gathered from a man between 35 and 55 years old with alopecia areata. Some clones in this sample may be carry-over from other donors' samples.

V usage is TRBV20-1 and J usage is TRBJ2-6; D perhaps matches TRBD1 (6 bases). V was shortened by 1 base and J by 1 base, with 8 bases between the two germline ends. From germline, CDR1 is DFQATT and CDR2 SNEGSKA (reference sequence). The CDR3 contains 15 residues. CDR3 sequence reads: CSARGQGSGANVLTF. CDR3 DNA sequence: TGCAGTGCTAGAGGCCAGGGGTCTGGGGCCAACGTCCTGACTTTC.

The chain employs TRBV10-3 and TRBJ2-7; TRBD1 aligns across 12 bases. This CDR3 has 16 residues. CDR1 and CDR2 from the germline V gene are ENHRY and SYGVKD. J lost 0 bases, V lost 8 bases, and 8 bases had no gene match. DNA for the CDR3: TGTGCCATCGCCGGGACAGGGGGCAGGCACTCCTACGAGCAGTACTTC. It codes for CAIAGTGGRHSYEQYF.

The CDR3 DNA is TGTGCCAGCAGAAGAGGGGTCCAGGAGACCCAGTACTTC. This gives the protein CASRRGVQETQYF. This chain links TRBV12-3 or TRBV12-4 with TRBJ2-5; D is perhaps TRBD1 or TRBD2 (5 bases each). With 6 bases removed from V and 5 bases from J, the gap between germline ends came to 13 bases. CDR3 length: 13 amino acids.

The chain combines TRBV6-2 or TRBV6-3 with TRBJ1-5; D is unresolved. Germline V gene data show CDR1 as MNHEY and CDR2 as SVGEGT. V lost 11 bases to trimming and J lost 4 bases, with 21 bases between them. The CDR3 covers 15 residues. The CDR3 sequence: CAPNPKGQYNQPQHF. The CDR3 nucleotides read TGTGCCCCCAACCCGAAGGGCCAATATAATCAGCCCCAGCATTTT.

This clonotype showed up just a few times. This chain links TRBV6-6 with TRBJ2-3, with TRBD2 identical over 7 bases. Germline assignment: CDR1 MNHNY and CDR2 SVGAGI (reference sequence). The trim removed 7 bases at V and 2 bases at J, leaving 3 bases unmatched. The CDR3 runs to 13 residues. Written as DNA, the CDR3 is TGTGCCAGCACAGCGGGGTACACAGATACGCAGTATTTT. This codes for CASTAGYTDTQYF.

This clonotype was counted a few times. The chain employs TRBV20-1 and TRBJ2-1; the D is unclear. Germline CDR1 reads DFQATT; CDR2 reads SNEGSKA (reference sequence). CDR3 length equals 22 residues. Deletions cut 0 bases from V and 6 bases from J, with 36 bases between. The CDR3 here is CSARDHSAPPTEALDGVNEQFF. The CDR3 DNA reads TGCAGTGCTAGAGATCATAGTGCCCCCCCGACGGAAGCCCTGGATGGGGTCAATGAGCAGTTCTTC.

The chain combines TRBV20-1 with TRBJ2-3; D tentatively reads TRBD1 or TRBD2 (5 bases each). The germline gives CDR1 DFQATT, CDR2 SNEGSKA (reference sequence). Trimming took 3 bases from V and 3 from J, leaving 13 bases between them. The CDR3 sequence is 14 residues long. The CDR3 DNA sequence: TGCAGTGCTAGTAGGGGAGTCCGGACAGATACGCAGTATTTT. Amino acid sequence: CSASRGVRTDTQYF.

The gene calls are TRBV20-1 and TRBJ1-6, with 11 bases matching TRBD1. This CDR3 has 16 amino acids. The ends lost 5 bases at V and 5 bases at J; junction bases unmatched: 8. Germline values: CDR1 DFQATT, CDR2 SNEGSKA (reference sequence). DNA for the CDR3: TGCAGTGCTCGCGGACAGGGGGCAAGGCATAATTCACCCCTCCACTTT. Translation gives CSARGQGARHNSPLHF.

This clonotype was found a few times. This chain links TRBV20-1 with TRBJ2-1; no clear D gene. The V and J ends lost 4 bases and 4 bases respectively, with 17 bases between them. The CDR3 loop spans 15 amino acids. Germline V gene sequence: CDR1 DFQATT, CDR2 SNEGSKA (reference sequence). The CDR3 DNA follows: TGCAGTGCTACTTCTGCTCGTGAGGCGTACAATGAGCAGTTCTTC. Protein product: CSATSAREAYNEQFF.

The CDR3 nucleotides are TGTGCCAGCAGTTTCATAAGACGGACCGGGGAGCTGTTTTTT. Its translation: CASSFIRRTGELFF. The gene calls are TRBV28 and TRBJ2-2, with unresolved D. Germline V CDR1 and CDR2: MDHEN, SYDVKM. The CDR3 totals 14 residues. With 3 bases removed from V and 5 bases from J, the gap between germline ends came to 10 bases. The full variable domain, rest sourced from reference TRBV28 and TRBJ2-2, is DVKVTQSSRYLVKRTGEKVFLECVQDMDHENMFWYRQDPGLGLRLIYFSYDVKMKEKGDIPEGYSVSREKKERFSLILESASTNQTSMYLCASSFIRRTGELFFGEGSRLTVL.

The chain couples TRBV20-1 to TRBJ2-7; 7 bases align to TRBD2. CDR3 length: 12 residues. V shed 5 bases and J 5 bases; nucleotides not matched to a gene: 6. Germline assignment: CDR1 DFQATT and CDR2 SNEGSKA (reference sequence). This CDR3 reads CSAPGLVDEQYF. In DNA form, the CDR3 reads TGCAGTGCTCCAGGACTAGTCGACGAGCAGTACTTC.

CDR3 protein: CASSQGSSRNTGELFF. As DNA, the CDR3 is TGTGCCAGCAGCCAAGGTAGTAGTAGGAACACCGGGGAGCTGTTTTTT. The genes are TRBV3-1 and TRBJ2-2; unclear D gene. This CDR3 spans 16 amino acids. Trimming took off 1 base at V and 1 base at J, with 10 bases between the two ends. The germline CDR1 and CDR2 sequences are LGHDT and YNNKEL (reference sequence). Variable domain in full (rest from reference TRBV3-1 and TRBJ2-2): DTAVSQTPKYLVTQMGNDKSIKCEQNLGHDTMYWYKQDSKKFLKIMFSYNNKELIINETVPNRFSPKSPDKAHLNLHINSLELGDSAVYFCASSQGSSRNTGELFFGEGSRLTVL.

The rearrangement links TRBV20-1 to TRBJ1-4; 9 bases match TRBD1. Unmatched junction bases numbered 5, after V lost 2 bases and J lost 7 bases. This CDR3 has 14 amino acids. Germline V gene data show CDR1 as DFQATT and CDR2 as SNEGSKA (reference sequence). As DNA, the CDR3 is TGCAGTGCTAGACCTCCGGGACAGGGTGAAAAACTGTTTTTT. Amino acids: CSARPPGQGEKLFF.

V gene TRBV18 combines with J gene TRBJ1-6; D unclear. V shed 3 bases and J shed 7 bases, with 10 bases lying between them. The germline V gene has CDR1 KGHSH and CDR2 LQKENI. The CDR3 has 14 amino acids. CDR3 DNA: TGTGCCAGCTCACCTATCGGCCCGAATTCACCCCTCCACTTT. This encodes CASSPIGPNSPLHF. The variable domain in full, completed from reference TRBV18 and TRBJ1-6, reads NAGVMQNPRHLVRRRGQEARLRCSPMKGHSHVYWYRQLPEEGLKFMVYLQKENIIDESGMPKERFSAEFPKEGPSILRIQQVVRGDSAAYFCASSPIGPNSPLHFGNGTRLTVT.

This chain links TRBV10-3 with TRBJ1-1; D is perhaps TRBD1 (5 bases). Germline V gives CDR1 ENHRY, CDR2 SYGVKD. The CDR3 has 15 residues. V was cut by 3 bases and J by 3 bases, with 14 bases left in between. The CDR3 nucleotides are TGTGCCATCAGTGATTCGGGACCCAAGGACACTGAAGCTTTCTTT. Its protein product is CAISDSGPKDTEAFF.

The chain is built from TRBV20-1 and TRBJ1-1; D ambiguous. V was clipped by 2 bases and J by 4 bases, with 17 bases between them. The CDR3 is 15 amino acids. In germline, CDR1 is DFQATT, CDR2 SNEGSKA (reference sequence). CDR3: CSARPPRVRATEAFF. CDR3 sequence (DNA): TGCAGTGCTAGACCCCCGAGGGTTAGGGCCACTGAAGCTTTCTTT.

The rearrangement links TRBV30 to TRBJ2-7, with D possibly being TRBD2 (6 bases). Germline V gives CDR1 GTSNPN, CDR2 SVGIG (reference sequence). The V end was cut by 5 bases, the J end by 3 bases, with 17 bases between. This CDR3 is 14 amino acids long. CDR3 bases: TGTGCCTGGGTCCCGAGGGGAGGAGGCTACGAGCAGTACTTC. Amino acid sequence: CAWVPRGGGYEQYF.

The CDR3 DNA sequence: TGTGCCACCAGTGATTCTCAGACAGGCGACGAGCAGTACTTC. Amino acid sequence: CATSDSQTGDEQYF. The J gene is TRBJ2-7, the V gene TRBV24-1, with D possibly matching TRBD1 (6 bases). CDR1 is KGHDR and CDR2 is SFDVKD in the germline V gene. Trimming took off 2 bases at V and 5 bases at J, with 12 bases between the two ends. This CDR3 is 14 amino acids long.

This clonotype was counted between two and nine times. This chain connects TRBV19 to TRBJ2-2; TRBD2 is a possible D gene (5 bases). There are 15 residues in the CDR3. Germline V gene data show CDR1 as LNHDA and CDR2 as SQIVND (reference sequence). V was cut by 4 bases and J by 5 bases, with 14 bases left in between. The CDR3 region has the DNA TGTGCCAGTAGTACCCCAGGCCGGGGAACCGGGGAGCTGTTTTTT. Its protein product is CASSTPGRGTGELFF.